This record concerns one T cell receptor (beta chain) sequence. Its antigen is currently not known. The sample holds no much larger clone one base away, and base qualities are not on file. TCRbeta CDR3 regions were amplified from genomic DNA using the immunoSEQ Assay, a bias-controlled multiplex PCR. The paper's processing steps were these. Nucleated cell counts per sample were estimated from amplification of reference gene primers within the assay. Sequence reads were collapsed and filtered to measure the absolute abundance of every unique TCRbeta CDR3 rearrangement. For each sample, productive Simpson clonality was calculated as the square root of Simpson's diversity index over productive rearrangements. This immuneACCESS table, as held by TCRdb, lists in-frame sequences with V and J called but not all clones. Of the missing ones, under half trace to an unresolved V gene in checked studies; the others have no known cause. The DNA was the basis for D and trimming; V, J and clone size are from that table. A total of approximately 470,000 clones appear in this sample, approximately 85% of them only once. Under 4% of the sample goes to the ten largest clones.

The data derive from a study of blood T cell repertoires in COVID-19 (dated by TCRdb to between 2020 and 2021). With regard to the full study: Collaborator samples came from the United States, Italy and Spain and covered acute and convalescent phases of COVID-19. The prospective study material was composed of cDNA or gDNA derived from T cells, B-cell-depleted T cells, or PBMCs. The repertoires were released in a freely available public database intended as a resource for research on the immune response to SARS-CoV-2. The samples were drawn from the first 160 participants of the ongoing ImmuneRACE study and from 1,254 subjects provided by 6 global collaborators. Subjects who had been exposed to COVID-19, were actively infected with it, or had recovered from it provided the deeply sampled blood TCRbeta repertoires that made up the dataset. The sample metadata nearly always contained a de-identified subject ID, COVID-19 status, age in years and sex. Where available, HLA class I and class II types were taken from metadata supplied by the sample provider and were not determined by assay-based typing. Study-wide findings and limitations: The amount of clinical and demographic metadata varied by source and participant and was provided uncurated.

Collaborating institutions collected whole blood in K2EDTA tubes following their own protocols. For TCRbeta analysis, collaborators shipped samples in one of three forms: frozen whole blood, isolated PBMCs, or DNA extracted from either of those sample types. Trimmed from V: 4 bases; trimmed from J: 4 bases; junction bases lacking a gene match: 6. The cysteine opens and the phenylalanine closes a CDR3 of 16 amino acids. Only the CDR3 portion is preserved as DNA: 48 bases, with reading frame beginning at the first base. As encoded in the germline V gene (reference sequence), CDR1 is SGHNT while CDR2 is YYREEE.

The chain is encoded by TRBV5-4 joined to TRBJ2-5; 14 bases in the middle match TRBD2. The sample consisted of peripheral blood. The receptor's source is a human donor in a cohort sampled during active COVID-19. The CDR3 region has the sequence CASSPGLAGGGETQYF. The DNA reads TGTGCCAGCAGCCCCGGACTAGCGGGAGGAGGAGAGACCCAGTACTTC.